This T cell receptor (beta chain) was sequenced in a study of T cell repertoires in ileal Crohn's disease. Study-level information: Operated complications were stricturing disease (approximately 60%) and penetrating disease (about 39%). About half received postoperative treatment, some 10 with thiopurines and about 20 anti-TNF. General study findings and limits: Endoscopic recurrence occurred in every patient whose clonality exceeded 26.8%.

Turning to this clone: Antigen: not known.

The trim removed 0 bases at V and 3 bases at J, leaving 4 bases unmatched. The CDR3 sequence is 15 residues long. CDR1 is MNHNS and CDR2 is SASEGT in the germline V gene. Each sample's TCRB immunosequencing used around 500 nanograms of biopsy DNA. The assay was immunoSEQ multiplex PCR, and TCRdb's table has in-frame clones only and misses some. The sample comprises about 5,600 clones, approximately 85% of which are singletons, and over 9.5% rests with the top ten. Input material: ileal tissue. The sequence derives from an adult with Crohn's disease. The rearrangement links TRBV6-1 to TRBJ2-5; TRBD1 matches 7 bases. DNA for the CDR3: TGTGCCAGCAGTGAAGCGAAGACAGGGAAAGAGACCCAGTACTTC. It specifies CASSEAKTGKETQYF.